The T cell receptor beta chain under discussion was sequenced for a study of a mutant IDH1 vaccine in newly diagnosed glioma. V was pared by 4 bases and J by 9 bases, with 7 bases of the junction left unmatched. Per germline, CDR1 SGHTS and CDR2 YDEGEE. This CDR3 is 13 amino acids long. Note on this clone: No antigen is known for it.

Only in-frame clones appear in the TCRdb table, and some are missing; sequencing was by immunoSEQ multiplex PCR. The data contain approximately 110,000 clones, around 90% of them singletons. Noted time point: week 11, during vaccination. Vaccinated patients received 300 ug of mutant IDH1 20-mer peptide per dose, with topical imiquimod. V gene TRBV5-8 combines with J gene TRBJ2-7; 10 bases agree with TRBD1. The clonotype comes from a woman aged 50 to 60 with glioma. The specimen comprised PBMCs, sampled from a glioma patient whose treatment included an IDH1 peptide vaccine. This CDR3 reads CASSQDRGQAQYF. Written as DNA, the CDR3 is TGTGCCAGCAGCCAAGACAGGGGGCAGGCGCAGTACTTC.